Listed below are T cell receptor beta chains from one sample, sequenced in a study of regulatory T cells in long-lasting Graves disease. In TCRdb, the multiplex PCR reads were re-called with MiXCR into one record per CDR3 protein. The table shows over 500,000 distinct CDR3 sequences, with roughly 15% occurring only once. The same specimen was also included in a second study, on T cells in Graves' hyperthyroidism and ophthalmopathy.

The sample consisted of peripheral blood mononuclear cells (PBMCs), taken at new diagnosis, from a patient treated with antithyroid drugs. The receptors come from a man aged 18 to 29 with Graves disease. Each CDR3 is given with its conserved first and last residue. The order of the fields is J gene, V gene, D gene, clone size, CDR3 DNA, CDR3 protein. A D gene is named only where the DNA matches it firmly. Clone sizes are given selectively: once, few, many, or a class where the clone is expanded.

TRBJ2-2	TRBV20-1	.	.	TGCAGTGCTAGAGATCAGACTAGATATCACGGGGAGCTGTTTTTT	CSARDQTRYHGELFF
TRBJ2-1	TRBV9	TRBD2	few	TGTGCCAGCAGCGCGGGGGGAGGCAACTACAATGAGCAGTTCTTC	CASSAGGGNYNEQFF
TRBJ1-2	TRBV20-1	.	.	TGCAGTGCTGTTGCAGGGAACTATGGCTACACCTTC	CSAVAGNYGYTF
TRBJ2-3	TRBV20-1	.	many	TGCAGTGCTTACGGCCCAGATACGCAGTATTTT	CSAYGPDTQYF
TRBJ2-5	TRBV10-3	.	.	TGTGCCATCAAAGACCCCCCGACAGCCCAAGAGACCCAGTACTTC	CAIKDPPTAQETQYF
TRBJ2-1	TRBV5-5	TRBD2	.	TGTGCCAGCAGCCGATCGGGACTAGCGGCAATCAATGAGCAGTTCTTC	CASSRSGLAAINEQFF
TRBJ2-3	TRBV7-3	TRBD1	many	TGTGCCAGCAGCCTGACGGGACAGGGGCTTGCAGATACGCAGTATTTT	CASSLTGQGLADTQYF
TRBJ2-7	TRBV2	.	many	TGTGCCAGCACACCCCTAGGCTCAGCCTCCTACGAGCAGTACTTC	CASTPLGSASYEQYF
TRBJ2-7	TRBV20-1	.	.	TGCAGTGCTAATGACCGTACCTACGAGCAGTACTTC	CSANDRTYEQYF
TRBJ2-3	TRBV20-1	.	many	TGCAGTGCTGCCCAAGACGGGTTTTCCACAGATACGCAGTATTTT	CSAAQDGFSTDTQYF
TRBJ1-5	TRBV19	TRBD1	few	TGTGCCAGTAGTACACTGCTTCGGACAGGATCGAATCAGCCCCAGCATTTT	CASSTLLRTGSNQPQHF
TRBJ1-2	TRBV7-9	.	few	TGTGCCAGCAGCTTAGGCAGTCGCCATGGCTACACCTTC	CASSLGSRHGYTF
TRBJ2-7	TRBV5-5	.	few	TGTGCCAGCATCAGTGAGGCGGGAATCTACGAGCAGTACTTC	CASISEAGIYEQYF
TRBJ2-6	TRBV14	.	.	TGTGCCAGCAGCCAAGACCCCGGGACTGGGGCCAACGTCCTGACTTTC	CASSQDPGTGANVLTF
TRBJ2-1	TRBV27	TRBD2	many	TGTGCCAGCAGTTTATTACAAGAGCGGGAGGGCCGAGGGAATGAGCAGTTCTTC	CASSLLQEREGRGNEQFF
TRBJ1-1	TRBV4-1	.	many	TGCGCCAGCAGCCAAGATCGCGGGTCTTGGAACACTGAAGCTTTCTTT	CASSQDRGSWNTEAFF
TRBJ1-1	TRBV28	.	.	TGTGCCAGCACCCCACCCCCGGGGAACACTGAAGCTTTCTTT	CASTPPPGNTEAFF
TRBJ2-6	TRBV5-1	.	.	TGCGCCAGCAGGAGAGATGGAGGGGCCAACGTCCTGACTTTC	CASRRDGGANVLTF
TRBJ2-3	TRBV20-1	.	few	TGCAGTGCCGGGCTAGCCGATCTTTCTACGCAGTATTTT	CSAGLADLSTQYF
TRBJ1-6	TRBV2	TRBD1	.	TGTGCCAGCAGTGACAGGGGGAAGTATTCACCCCTCCACTTT	CASSDRGKYSPLHF
TRBJ2-7	TRBV6-2/TRBV6-3	.	few	TGTGCCAGCCTACCGTCTTATCTTTCTATTGAGCAGTACTTC	CASLPSYLSIEQYF
TRBJ2-1	TRBV13	.	.	TGTGCCAGCAGCTTAGAAGGGCCCCTAACGGGAAATGAGCAGTTCTTC	CASSLEGPLTGNEQFF
TRBJ2-3	TRBV20-1	TRBD2	.	TGCAGTGCTTCTACCCTTTATCTTAGCGGGAGGGCCGGCACAGATACGCAGTATTTT	CSASTLYLSGRAGTDTQYF
TRBJ2-1	TRBV5-1	TRBD2	many	TGCGCCAGCAGCCTTGGTAGCGGGAGGTACAATGAGCAGTTCTTC	CASSLGSGRYNEQFF
TRBJ2-7	TRBV3-1	.	many	TGTGCCAGCAGCCGGACGGGCGAGCAGTACTTC	CASSRTGEQYF
TRBJ2-3	TRBV7-8	.	many	TGTGCCAGCACCTTTTCAAGGGGCACAGATACGCAGTATTTT	CASTFSRGTDTQYF
TRBJ2-7	TRBV7-9	TRBD1	.	TGTGCCAGCAGCCCTAATCGCTGGGCAGGGGGTTTGGGCGAGCAGTACTTC	CASSPNRWAGGLGEQYF
TRBJ2-1	TRBV7-8	TRBD2	many	TGTGCCAGCAGCCCCAAATCGGGACTAGGCCTCAATGAGCAGTTCTTC	CASSPKSGLGLNEQFF
TRBJ2-1	TRBV2	.	many	TGTGCCGGTCGCGGGGTGATGGGGAATATTGAGCAGTTCTTC	CAGRGVMGNIEQFF
TRBJ1-3	TRBV5-1	.	few	TGCGCCAGCAGCCCGGGGCCCGGGAGGACTGGAAACACCATATATTTT	CASSPGPGRTGNTIYF
TRBJ2-7	TRBV27	TRBD1	many	TGTGCCAGCAGTTTCGTACAGGGGTCCTACGAGCAGTACTTC	CASSFVQGSYEQYF
TRBJ1-5	TRBV30	.	many	TGTGCCTGGAGTTCAGGGCTCAATCAGCCCCAGCATTTT	CAWSSGLNQPQHF
TRBJ2-2	TRBV29-1	TRBD2	.	TGCAGCGTTAGGAGCGGGAGGGCCAATGGCGGGGAGCTGTTTTTT	CSVRSGRANGGELFF
TRBJ1-4	TRBV28	.	.	TGTGCCAGCAGGATGTCACAGGCCTGGGGGGTTGAAAAACTGTTTTTT	CASRMSQAWGVEKLFF
TRBJ2-1	TRBV20-1	TRBD2	.	TGCAGTGCTGAGACTAGCGGGACATCCTACAATGAGCAGTTCTTC	CSAETSGTSYNEQFF
TRBJ2-7	TRBV29-1	.	many	TGCAGCGTTGAACTACAGGGCGTGGGCGAGCAGTACTTC	CSVELQGVGEQYF
TRBJ1-5	TRBV7-9	.	few	TGTGCCAGCAGCCCCGGGGGGCCTCAGCCCCAGCATTTT	CASSPGGPQPQHF
TRBJ2-7	TRBV5-6	.	few	TGTGCCAGCAGCTGGGGGAGACAGTCACCCTACGAGCAGTACTTC	CASSWGRQSPYEQYF
TRBJ2-5	TRBV2	.	.	TGTGCCCTTGGGGGGGAGACCCAGTACTTC	CALGGETQYF
TRBJ2-7	TRBV11-3	.	many	TGTGCCAGCAGCCCAGGTGGGGCAGACTCCTACGAGCAGTACTTC	CASSPGGADSYEQYF
TRBJ1-2	TRBV7-9	TRBD1	few	TGTGCCAGCAGCTTAGGACCCGGGACAGGCCCTAACTATGGCTACACCTTC	CASSLGPGTGPNYGYTF
TRBJ2-3	TRBV6-1	.	.	TGTGCCAGCAGAATTAGGTCTAGCACAGATACGCAGTATTTT	CASRIRSSTDTQYF
TRBJ2-7	TRBV7-3	.	.	TGTGCCAGCAGCTTAGTTCCAGGGAGATACGAGCAGTACTTC	CASSLVPGRYEQYF
TRBJ2-3	TRBV7-8	.	many	TGTGCCAGCAACGTGTGGGGGGCGCAGATAGATACGCAGTATTTT	CASNVWGAQIDTQYF
TRBJ2-1	TRBV12-3/TRBV12-4	.	many	TGTGCCAGCAGTTCTTGGCAGGCCTCGGAGGATGAGCAGTTCTTC	CASSSWQASEDEQFF
TRBJ2-3	TRBV19	.	.	TGTGCCAGTAGTATTGGTGGGGGCTCTGGAGATACGCAGTATTTT	CASSIGGGSGDTQYF
TRBJ2-5	TRBV11-1	.	many	TGTGCCAGCAGCTTAGGAGCACACCAAGAGACCCAGTACTTC	CASSLGAHQETQYF
TRBJ1-5	TRBV19	.	few	TGTGCCAGTAGTATAACGGGGGCGGCTCAGCCCCAGCATTTT	CASSITGAAQPQHF
TRBJ2-2	TRBV19	.	many	TGTGCCAGTAGTATACCCCCAATGCGACAAGCGAACACCGGGGAGCTGTTTTTT	CASSIPPMRQANTGELFF
TRBJ2-1	TRBV4-2	.	few	TGTGCCAGCAGCCAGGACTTGTCGAGCTCCTACAATGAGCAGTTCTTC	CASSQDLSSSYNEQFF